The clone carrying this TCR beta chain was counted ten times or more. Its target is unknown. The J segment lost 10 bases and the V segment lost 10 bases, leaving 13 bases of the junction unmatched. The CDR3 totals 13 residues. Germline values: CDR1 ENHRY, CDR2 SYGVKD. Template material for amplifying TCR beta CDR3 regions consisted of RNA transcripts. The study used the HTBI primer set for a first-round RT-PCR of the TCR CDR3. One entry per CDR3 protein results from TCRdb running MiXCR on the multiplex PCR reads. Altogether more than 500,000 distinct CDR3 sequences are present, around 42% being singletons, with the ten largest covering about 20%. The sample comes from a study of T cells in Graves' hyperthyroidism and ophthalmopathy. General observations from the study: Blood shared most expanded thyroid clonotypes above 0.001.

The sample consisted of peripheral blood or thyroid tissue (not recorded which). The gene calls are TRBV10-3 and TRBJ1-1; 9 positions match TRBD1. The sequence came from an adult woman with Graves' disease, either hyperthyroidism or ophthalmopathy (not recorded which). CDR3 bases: TGTGCCACCCTCCGGACAGGGGCCCGAGGAGCTTTCTTT. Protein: CATLRTGARGAFF.